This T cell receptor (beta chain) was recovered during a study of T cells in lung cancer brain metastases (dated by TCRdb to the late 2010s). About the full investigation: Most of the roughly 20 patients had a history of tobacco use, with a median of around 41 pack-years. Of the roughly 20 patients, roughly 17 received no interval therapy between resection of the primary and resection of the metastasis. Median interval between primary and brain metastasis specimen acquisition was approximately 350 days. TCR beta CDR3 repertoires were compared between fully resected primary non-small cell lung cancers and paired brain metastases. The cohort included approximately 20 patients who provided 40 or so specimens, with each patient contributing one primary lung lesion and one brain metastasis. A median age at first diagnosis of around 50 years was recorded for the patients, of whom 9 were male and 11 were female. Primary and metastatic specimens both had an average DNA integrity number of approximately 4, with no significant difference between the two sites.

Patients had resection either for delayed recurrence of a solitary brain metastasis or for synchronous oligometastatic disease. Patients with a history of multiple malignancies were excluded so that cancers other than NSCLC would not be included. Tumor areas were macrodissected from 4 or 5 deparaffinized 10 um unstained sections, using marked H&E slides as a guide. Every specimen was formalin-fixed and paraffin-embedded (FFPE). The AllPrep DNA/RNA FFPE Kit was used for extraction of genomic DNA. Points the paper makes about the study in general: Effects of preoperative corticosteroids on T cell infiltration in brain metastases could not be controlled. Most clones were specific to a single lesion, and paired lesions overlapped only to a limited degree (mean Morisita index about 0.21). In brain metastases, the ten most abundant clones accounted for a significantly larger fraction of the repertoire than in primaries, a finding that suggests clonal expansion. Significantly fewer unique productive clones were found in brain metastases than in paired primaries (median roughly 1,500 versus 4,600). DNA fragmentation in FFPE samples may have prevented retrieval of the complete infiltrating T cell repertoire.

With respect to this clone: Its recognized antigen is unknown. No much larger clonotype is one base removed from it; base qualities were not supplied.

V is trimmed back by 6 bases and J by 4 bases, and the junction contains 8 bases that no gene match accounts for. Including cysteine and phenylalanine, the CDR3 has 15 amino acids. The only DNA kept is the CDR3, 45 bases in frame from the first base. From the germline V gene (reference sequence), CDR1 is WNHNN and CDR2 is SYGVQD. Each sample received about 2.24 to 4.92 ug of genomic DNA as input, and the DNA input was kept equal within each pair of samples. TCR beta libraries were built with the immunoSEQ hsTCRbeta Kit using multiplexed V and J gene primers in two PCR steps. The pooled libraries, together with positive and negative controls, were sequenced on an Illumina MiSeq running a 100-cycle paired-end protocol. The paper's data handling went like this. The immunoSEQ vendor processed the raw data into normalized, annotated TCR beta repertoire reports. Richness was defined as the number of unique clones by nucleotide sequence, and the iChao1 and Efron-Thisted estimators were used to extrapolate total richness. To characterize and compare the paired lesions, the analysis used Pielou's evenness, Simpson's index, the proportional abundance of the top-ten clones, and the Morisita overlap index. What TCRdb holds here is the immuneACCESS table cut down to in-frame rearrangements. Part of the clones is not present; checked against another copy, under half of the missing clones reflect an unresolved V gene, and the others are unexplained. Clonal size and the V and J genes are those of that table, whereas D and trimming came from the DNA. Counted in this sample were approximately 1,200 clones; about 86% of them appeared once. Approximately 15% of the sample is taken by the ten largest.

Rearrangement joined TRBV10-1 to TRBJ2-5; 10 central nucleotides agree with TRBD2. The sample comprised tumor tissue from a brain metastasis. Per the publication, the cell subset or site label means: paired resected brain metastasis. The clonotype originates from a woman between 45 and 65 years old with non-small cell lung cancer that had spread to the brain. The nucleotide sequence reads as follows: TGCGCCAGCAGACATAGCGGGGGGCCGGCAGAGACCCAGTACTTC. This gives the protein CASRHSGGPAETQYF.